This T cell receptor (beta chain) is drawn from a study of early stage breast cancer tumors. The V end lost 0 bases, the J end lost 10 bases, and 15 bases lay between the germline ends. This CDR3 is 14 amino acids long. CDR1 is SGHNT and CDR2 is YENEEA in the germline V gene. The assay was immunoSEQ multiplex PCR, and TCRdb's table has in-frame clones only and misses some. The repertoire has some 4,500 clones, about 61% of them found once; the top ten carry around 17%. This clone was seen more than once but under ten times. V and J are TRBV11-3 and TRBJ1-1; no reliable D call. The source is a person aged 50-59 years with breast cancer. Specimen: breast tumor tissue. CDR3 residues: CASSLDPASLRAFF. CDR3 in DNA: TGTGCCAGCAGCTTAGACCCAGCCTCACTGAGAGCTTTCTTT.